This passage covers 15 T cell receptor beta chains from one sample sequenced in a study of T cell responses to AZD1222 COVID-19 vaccine. The assay was immunoSEQ multiplex PCR, and TCRdb's table has in-frame clones only and misses some. The sample carries around 110,000 clones, roughly 93% recorded once. The starting material was peripheral blood, obtained on day 0 of AZD1222 vaccination. Every receptor here comes from an adult in good health.

The chain links TRBV3-1 (or the pseudogene TRBV3-2) to TRBJ2-1; D could derive from TRBD1 or TRBD2 (7 bases each). The germline CDR1 and CDR2 sequences are LGHDT and YNNKEL (reference sequence). This CDR3 is 16 amino acids long. Trimming took 3 bases from V and 2 from J, leaving 14 bases between them. This CDR3 reads CASSHQGGGPYNEQFF. Here the CDR3 DNA reads TGTGCCAGCAGCCACCAGGGGGGAGGGCCCTACAATGAGCAGTTCTTC.

This clone was recorded once. The chain uses TRBV7-9 and TRBJ2-3; D not resolved. Germline CDR1 is SEHNR and CDR2 is FQNEAQ (reference sequence). The CDR3 length is 15 residues. V lost 1 base, J lost 2 bases, and 10 bases lay in between. The CDR3 protein is CASSLGLLHTDTQYF. DNA for the CDR3: TGTGCCAGCAGCTTAGGCCTTCTCCACACAGATACGCAGTATTTT.

This clone was detected once. This chain connects TRBV2 to TRBJ2-1; 8 bases are a match to TRBD2. Germline V gene sequence: CDR1 SNHLY, CDR2 FYNNEI. The CDR3 consists of 17 residues. The V gene end was trimmed by 0 bases and the J gene end by 5 bases; junction bases not matched to a gene: 9. The DNA of the CDR3 is TGTGCCAGCAGTGAAGCATTAGCGGGAACGGCACACAATGAGCAGTTCTTC. Its protein product is CASSEALAGTAHNEQFF.

The V and J genes are TRBV28 and TRBJ1-2; D is possibly TRBD1 (5 bases). Germline assignment: CDR1 MDHEN and CDR2 SYDVKM. The CDR3 extends over 13 amino acids. V lost 2 bases to trimming and J lost 8 bases, with 12 bases between them. For the CDR3, the DNA is TGTGCCAGCAGTTTAGGGACTTTGCAGGGCTACACCTTC. Its protein product is CASSLGTLQGYTF.

The genes are TRBV28 and TRBJ1-2, with unresolved D. CDR3 length equals 16 residues. V was cut by 1 base and J by 5 bases, with 17 bases left in between. Germline assignment: CDR1 MDHEN and CDR2 SYDVKM. The CDR3 spells CASSLYLESIGYGYTF. The CDR3 region has the DNA TGTGCCAGCAGTTTATACCTCGAGAGTATTGGATATGGCTACACCTTC.

J is TRBJ1-1 and V is TRBV5-1; unclear D gene. CDR1 and CDR2 (germline): SGHRS, YFSETQ. This CDR3 is built from 13 residues. Trimming took 1 base from V and 8 from J, leaving 12 bases between them. CDR3 bases: TGCGCCAGCAGCTTGAATTTAGGCAGGGAAGCTTTCTTT. It codes for CASSLNLGREAFF.

This chain connects TRBV27 to TRBJ2-3; 8 positions match TRBD1. V shed 8 bases and J 6 bases; nucleotides not matched to a gene: 16. This CDR3 has 16 residues. Germline loops: CDR1 MNHEY, CDR2 SMNVEV (reference sequence). CDR3 in amino acids: CASAYWAGGASDTQYF. As DNA, the CDR3 is TGTGCCAGCGCCTACTGGGCAGGGGGCGCTTCGGATACGCAGTATTTT.

The chain couples TRBV5-1 to TRBJ2-3; 8 nucleotides agree with TRBD2. The germline V gene has CDR1 SGHRS and CDR2 YFSETQ. V gave up 10 bases and J gave up 3 bases; unmatched junction bases: 10. This CDR3 contains 14 residues. The CDR3: CAAARGGGTDTQYF. The CDR3 DNA reads as TGCGCCGCGGCCCGGGGGGGTGGAACAGATACGCAGTATTTT.

This sequence joins TRBV4-1 and TRBJ2-1, with D possibly TRBD2 on 6 matching bases. V lost 1 base to trimming and J lost 2 bases, with 9 bases between them. This CDR3 comprises 15 residues. Per the germline V gene, CDR1 is MGHRA and CDR2 is YSYEKL. Here the CDR3 reads CASSQVGGTYNEQFF. In nucleotides, the CDR3 is TGCGCCAGCAGCCAAGTAGGCGGGACCTACAATGAGCAGTTCTTC.

The chain employs TRBV29-1 and TRBJ1-2, with D possibly TRBD1 on 5 matching bases. Trimming pared 5 bases from V and 7 bases from J, leaving 11 bases between. The CDR3 length is 11 residues. The germline CDR1 and CDR2 sequences are SQVTM and ANQGSEA. This CDR3 reads CSVSGGSGYTF. The CDR3 region has the DNA TGCAGCGTTTCTGGGGGGAGTGGCTACACCTTC. The whole variable domain, filled in from reference TRBV29-1 and TRBJ1-2, reads SAVISQKPSRDICQRGTSLTIQCQVDSQVTMMFWYRQQPGQSLTLIATANQGSEATYESGFVIDKFPISRPNLTFSTLTVSNMSPEDSSIYLCSVSGGSGYTFGSGTRLTVV.

The genes are TRBV24-1 and TRBJ2-1; TRBD1 might be the D (5 bases). The V and J ends lost 5 bases and 6 bases respectively, with 13 bases between them. Germline CDR1 and CDR2: KGHDR and SFDVKD. This CDR3 contains 14 residues. CDR3 in amino acids: CATSVGPPGNEQFF. Here the CDR3 DNA reads TGTGCCACCAGTGTGGGGCCCCCCGGCAATGAGCAGTTCTTC.

The J gene is TRBJ1-2, the V gene TRBV20-1, with D possibly matching TRBD1 (5 bases). Germline-derived CDR1 and CDR2 are DFQATT and SNEGSKA (reference sequence). The CDR3 has 11 amino acids. The CDR3 reads CQWGVNYGYTF. The DNA of the CDR3 is TGCCAGTGGGGGGTCAACTATGGCTACACCTTC.

This chain joins TRBV27 and TRBJ1-1, with D possibly being TRBD1 (5 bases). Germline V gene lookup returns CDR1 MNHEY and CDR2 SMNVEV (reference sequence). The CDR3 has 15 residues. The V gene lost 3 bases and the J gene lost 9 bases, with 20 bases spanning the gap. CDR3 nucleotides: TGTGCCAGCAGTTTGTCGGGAGTCCTGGGGGGGAAAGCTTTCTTT. Amino acid sequence: CASSLSGVLGGKAFF.

The CDR3: CASSFRLLSMNTEAFF. The CDR3 DNA sequence: TGTGCCAGCAGTTTCAGGCTTTTATCAATGAACACTGAAGCTTTCTTT. V is TRBV28 and J is TRBJ1-1, with D uncertain. V lost 3 bases and J lost 0, with 14 bases in between. Germline CDR1 MDHEN, CDR2 SYDVKM. The CDR3 has 16 amino acids.

The CDR3 region is CASSEVSGSYNEQFF. CDR3 bases: TGTGCCAGCAGTGAAGTAAGCGGGAGCTACAATGAGCAGTTCTTC. The rearrangement joins TRBV2 to TRBJ2-1, with 8 bases lining up with TRBD2. J was trimmed by 3 bases and V by 1 base; bases with no gene match: 2. Looked up from germline, CDR1 is SNHLY and CDR2 is FYNNEI. The CDR3 extends over 15 amino acids.